These 25 T cell receptor beta chains came from one sample sequenced in a study of STAT5B mutations in CD4+ large granular lymphocyte leukemia. The data were produced by immunoSEQ multiplex PCR, yet TCRdb's version contains in-frame clones alone and is incomplete. The sample shows roughly 32,000 clones, 76% of them seen only once. Sequencing used CD4+ T cells from blood buffy coats. The receptors were sampled from a human donor in good health.

This rearrangement joins TRBV7-2 to TRBJ2-2; the match to TRBD2 covers 12 bases. CDR1 and CDR2 (germline): SGHTA, FQGNSA. V trimming: 1 base; J trimming: 4 bases; junction bases outside the gene matches: 4. This CDR3 is built from 17 residues. CDR3 loop: CASSLGLAGGSTGELFF. DNA of the CDR3: TGTGCCAGCAGCTTAGGCCTAGCGGGGGGGAGCACCGGGGAGCTGTTTTTT.

This chain links TRBV25-1 with TRBJ2-1, with 7 bases matching TRBD2. The V segment lost 1 base and the J segment 2 bases; nucleotides outside the gene matches: 5. The CDR3 is 16 residues long. Germline V gene data show CDR1 as MGHDK and CDR2 as SYGVNS. The CDR3 reads CASSESPSGPYNEQFF. The DNA of the CDR3 is TGTGCCAGCAGTGAATCCCCTAGCGGACCCTACAATGAGCAGTTCTTC.

This clone was picked up a small number of times. The genes are TRBV27 and TRBJ1-2; TRBD1 matches at 10 bases. This CDR3 region has 13 residues. Per germline, CDR1 MNHEY and CDR2 SMNVEV (reference sequence). V lost 6 bases to trimming and J lost 8 bases; unmatched junction nucleotides: 6. The CDR3 loop reads CASRRQGAGGYTF. The DNA of the CDR3 is TGTGCCAGCAGGAGACAGGGGGCGGGGGGCTACACCTTC.

The rearrangement joins TRBV18 to TRBJ1-1; possible D gene TRBD1, 5 bases. Trimming shortened V by 3 bases and J by 5 bases, and 13 bases separated the two germline ends. CDR1 KGHSH and CDR2 LQKENI come from the germline V gene. This CDR3 contains 14 residues. The CDR3 bases are TGTGCCAGCTCACCTTCGGACGGGGGAACTGAAGCTTTCTTT. This encodes CASSPSDGGTEAFF.

This rearrangement joins TRBV7-9 to TRBJ1-5, with a weak D call TRBD1 (6 bases). The germline V gene has CDR1 SEHNR and CDR2 FQNEAQ (reference sequence). The CDR3 sequence is 16 residues long. Between the trimmed V and J ends, which lost 2 bases and 6 bases, there was a span of 17 bases. CDR3 region: CASSLRTAPQTQPQHF. The CDR3 coding sequence is TGTGCCAGCAGCTTAAGGACAGCCCCTCAAACTCAGCCCCAGCATTTT.

The genes are TRBV19 and TRBJ2-3; the D is unclear. V lost 8 bases to trimming and J lost 6 bases, with 9 bases between them. CDR1 LNHDA and CDR2 SQIVND come from the germline V gene (reference sequence). The CDR3 is 11 amino acids. The CDR3 bases are TGTGCCAGTGGGTTGGAGGATACGCAGTATTTT. Its protein product is CASGLEDTQYF.

The J gene is TRBJ2-7, the V gene TRBV2; 9 bases fit TRBD1. The germline V gene has CDR1 SNHLY and CDR2 FYNNEI. Trimming cost V 7 bases and J 3 bases; bases outside gene matches: 4. The CDR3 is 13 residues long. CDR3 nucleotides: TGTGCCAGCAATGGACAGGGGTACTACGAGCAGTACTTC. Encoded protein: CASNGQGYYEQYF.

CDR3 loop: CASSGPGGHEQFF. Here the CDR3 DNA reads TGTGCCAGCAGTGGACCGGGGGGCCATGAGCAGTTCTTC. This chain joins TRBV7-9 and TRBJ2-1; possible D gene TRBD2, 7 bases. The V and J ends lost 6 bases and 8 bases respectively, with 14 bases between them. The CDR3 is made up of 13 amino acids. The germline CDR1 and CDR2 sequences are SEHNR and FQNEAQ (reference sequence).

With respect to this clone: The junction departs from the called germline gene at one end, perhaps through a read error. The rearrangement uses TRBV14 and TRBJ2-7; D is tentatively TRBD1 or TRBD2 (6 bases each). Germline CDR1 SGHDN, CDR2 FVKESK. The CDR3 has 13 amino acids. The CDR3 DNA reads TGTGCCAGCAGCCAAGTTCCGGGGGCCGAGGAGTACTTC. Protein: CASSQVPGAEEYF.

The chain employs TRBV7-3 and TRBJ2-2; D is uncertain. Trimming left V 2 bases short and J 1 base short, with 11 bases between. Germline assignment: CDR1 SGHTA and CDR2 FQGTGA. The CDR3 has 16 amino acids. The CDR3 reads CASSLYGNMNTGELFF. In DNA form, the CDR3 reads TGTGCCAGCAGCTTATACGGAAACATGAACACCGGGGAGCTGTTTTTT.

The genes are TRBV5-4 and TRBJ2-5, with TRBD2 identical over 8 bases. Germline-derived CDR1 and CDR2 are SGHNT and YYREEE (reference sequence). J was trimmed by 2 bases and V by 0 bases; bases with no gene match: 6. The CDR3 runs 16 residues. CDR3 loop: CASSLGLAGIQETQYF. DNA for the CDR3: TGTGCCAGCAGCTTGGGGCTAGCGGGTATACAAGAGACCCAGTACTTC.

The chain has TRBV9 and TRBJ2-2; 7 bases fit TRBD1. Unmatched junction bases numbered 10, after V lost 4 bases and J lost 1 base. CDR1 is SGDLS and CDR2 is YYNGEE in the germline V gene. CDR3 length: 17 amino acids. CDR3: CASSQHGTALNTGELFF. CDR3 sequence (DNA): TGTGCCAGCAGCCAGCATGGGACAGCCCTGAACACCGGGGAGCTGTTTTTT. Filled out from reference TRBV9 and TRBJ2-2, the complete variable domain reads DSGVTQTPKHLITATGQRVTLRCSPRSGDLSVYWYQQSLDQGLQFLIQYYNGEERAKGNILERFSAQQFPDLHSELNLSSLELGDSALYFCASSQHGTALNTGELFFGEGSRLTVL.

This chain's CDR3 is CASSTSGGAYEQYF. The CDR3 DNA is TGCGCCAGCAGCACTAGCGGGGGAGCCTACGAGCAGTACTTC. The chain is built from TRBV5-1 and TRBJ2-7, with 11 bases lining up with TRBD2. Germline V gives CDR1 SGHRS, CDR2 YFSETQ. The CDR3 is 14 residues long. Trimming took 4 bases from V and 2 from J; bases not matched to a gene: 2.

This rearrangement joins TRBV9 to TRBJ2-7, with TRBD2 identical over 11 bases. V lost 3 bases to trimming and J lost 10 bases; unmatched junction nucleotides: 15. This CDR3 region has 16 residues. Germline lookup yields CDR1 SGDLS and CDR2 YYNGEE. CDR3 DNA sequence: TGTGCCAGCAGCGGGGGACAGGGAATTCTAGCGGGAGGTCAGTACTTC. Protein sequence: CASSGGQGILAGGQYF. Full variable domain (missing parts from reference TRBV9 and TRBJ2-7): DSGVTQTPKHLITATGQRVTLRCSPRSGDLSVYWYQQSLDQGLQFLIQYYNGEERAKGNILERFSAQQFPDLHSELNLSSLELGDSALYFCASSGGQGILAGGQYFGPGTRLTVT.

The V call is TRBV9, the J call TRBJ1-2; D is uncertain. CDR1 is SGDLS and CDR2 is YYNGEE in the germline V gene. The CDR3 covers 15 residues. Trimming cost V 0 bases and J 2 bases, with 11 bases left between them. The CDR3 reads CASSVGKATNYGYTF. DNA for the CDR3: TGTGCCAGCAGCGTAGGAAAAGCAACAAACTATGGCTACACCTTC.

This sequence joins TRBV19 and TRBJ2-3; 9 positions agree with TRBD2. This CDR3 spans 16 amino acids. The J segment lost 5 bases and the V segment lost 5 bases, leaving 11 bases of the junction unmatched. CDR1 LNHDA and CDR2 SQIVND come from the germline V gene (reference sequence). The CDR3 spells CASSPRGSGSLDTQYF. DNA for the CDR3: TGTGCCAGTAGTCCCCGGGGTAGCGGGAGTTTAGATACGCAGTATTTT. Full variable domain (missing parts from reference TRBV19 and TRBJ2-3): DGGITQSPKYLFRKEGQNVTLSCEQNLNHDAMYWYRQDPGQGLRLIYYSQIVNDFQKGDIAEGYSVSREKKESFPLTVTSAQKNPTAFYLCASSPRGSGSLDTQYFGPGTRLTVL.

The V call is TRBV20-1, the J call TRBJ2-7; D not certain. V lost 0 bases, J lost 6 bases, and 6 bases lay in between. CDR1 DFQATT and CDR2 SNEGSKA come from the germline V gene (reference sequence). This CDR3 region has 11 residues. CDR3 DNA sequence: TGCAGTGCTAGAGAGGTTAGCGAGCAGTACTTC. Translating gives CSAREVSEQYF.

The chain employs TRBV7-2 and TRBJ2-7, with D possibly being TRBD1 (5 bases). Germline CDR1 SGHTA, CDR2 FQGNSA. This CDR3 is 14 amino acids long. Trimming removed 3 bases at V and 5 bases at J, with 14 bases between. This CDR3 reads CASSLDTARDEQYF. The DNA for the CDR3 is TGTGCCAGCAGCTTGGACACCGCTAGGGACGAGCAGTACTTC.

The chain uses TRBV19 and TRBJ2-3; D ambiguous. The CDR3 extends over 14 amino acids. Trimming pared 7 bases from V and 3 bases from J, leaving 14 bases between. From germline, CDR1 is LNHDA and CDR2 SQIVND (reference sequence). The CDR3 protein is CASTYGMWTDTQYF. In nucleotides, the CDR3 is TGTGCCAGTACTTACGGAATGTGGACAGATACGCAGTATTTT.

This clone was seen more than once but under ten times. The V gene is TRBV7-2, the J gene TRBJ1-5; 9 nucleotides align to TRBD1. CDR1 is SGHTA and CDR2 is FQGNSA in the germline V gene. CDR3 length: 17 amino acids. The V gene end was trimmed by 2 bases and the J gene end by 11 bases; junction bases not matched to a gene: 16. Written as DNA, the CDR3 is TGTGCCAGCAGCTTAACCACCGGGACAGGGAAACAATCAGCCCAGCATTTT. As protein: CASSLTTGTGKQSAQHF. The whole variable domain, remainder taken from reference TRBV7-2 and TRBJ1-5, is GAGVSQSPSNKVTEKGKDVELRCDPISGHTALYWYRQSLGQGLEFLIYFQGNSAPDKSGLPSDRFSAERTGGSVSTLTIQRTQQEDSAVYLCASSLTTGTGKQSAQHFGDGTRLSIL.

V is TRBV19 and J is TRBJ2-7; 8 nucleotides match TRBD1. V shed 4 bases, J shed 2 bases, and the junction held 4 bases outside the gene matches. CDR1 is LNHDA and CDR2 is SQIVND in the germline V gene (reference sequence). The CDR3 runs 14 residues. Written as DNA, the CDR3 is TGTGCCAGTAGTAAATTACAGGGGGCCTACGAGCAGTACTTC. Translating it yields CASSKLQGAYEQYF.

This CDR3 is CASSDWHMGSGNTIYF. The CDR3 DNA reads TGCGCCAGCAGTGATTGGCACATGGGATCTGGAAACACCATATATTTT. This sequence joins TRBV10-2 and TRBJ1-3; D unresolved. V lost 3 bases to trimming and J lost 1 base, with 13 bases between them. The V gene's germline CDR1 is WSHSY and CDR2 SAAADI. This CDR3 region has 16 residues.

The chain recombines TRBV7-2 with TRBJ2-6; D is unclear. CDR1 and CDR2 from the germline V gene are SGHTA and FQGNSA. This CDR3 region has 15 residues. V lost 5 bases, J lost 1 base, and 9 bases lay in between. This chain's CDR3 is CASSPRVSGANVLTF. CDR3 DNA: TGTGCCAGCAGCCCTAGAGTGTCTGGGGCCAACGTCCTGACTTTC.

This clone was recorded once. The V and J genes are TRBV4-3 and TRBJ2-7; D is uncertain. The V end was cut by 0 bases, the J end by 1 base, with 10 bases between. CDR3 size: 15 residues. CDR1 and CDR2 from the germline V gene are LGHNA and YSLEER. The CDR3 here is CASSQDIRSSYEQYF. The CDR3 coding sequence is TGCGCCAGCAGCCAAGATATAAGGAGTTCCTACGAGCAGTACTTC.

This clone was seen a few times. The chain joins TRBV7-9 to TRBJ1-2; the D is unclear. The CDR3 has 13 amino acids. V was cut by 6 bases and J by 0 bases, with 8 bases left in between. Germline CDR1 and CDR2: SEHNR and FQNEAQ (reference sequence). The CDR3 is CASSFYSNYGYTF. The CDR3 nucleotides are TGTGCCAGCAGTTTTTATTCTAACTATGGCTACACCTTC.